The clone carrying this TCR beta chain is a singleton in its sample. Only in-frame clones appear in the TCRdb table, and some are missing; sequencing was by immunoSEQ multiplex PCR. The sample consists of 40,000 to 60,000 clones, about 86% of them appearing once. The sample comes from a study of technical replicates of blood from four donors. Trimming stripped 0 bases from V and 7 bases from J, with 10 bases between. The CDR3 contains 14 residues. Germline assignment: CDR1 MNHEY and CDR2 SVGAGI. The specimen was PBMCs. The chain is built from TRBV6-5 and TRBJ1-5; D is ambiguous. The TCR comes from a human donor in good health. Some clones in this sample may be carry-over from other donors' samples. As DNA, the CDR3 is TGTGCCAGCAGTTACTCGGGTTGGGCCCAGCCCCAGCATTTT. As protein: CASSYSGWAQPQHF.